Below, 3 T cell receptor beta chains from the same sample are listed, as sequenced in a study of OX40 agonist ivuxolimab in advanced cancers. Using immunoSEQ multiplex PCR, the repertoire was profiled, and TCRdb retains in-frame clones only, with some absent. This table holds about 59,000 clones, about 89% found once. Sequences were derived from CD4+ or CD8+ T cells sorted from blood, sampled in a trial of the OX40 agonist ivuxolimab. Receptors originate from an adult with an advanced solid tumor such as melanoma, head and neck, liver or kidney cancer.

The chain couples TRBV6-1 to TRBJ2-5, with D perhaps given as TRBD1 or TRBD2 (6 bases each). Trimming took off 6 bases at V and 5 bases at J, with 16 bases between the two ends. Germline values: CDR1 MNHNS, CDR2 SASEGT. This CDR3 spans 14 amino acids. CDR3 in DNA: TGTGCCAGCAGCGTCATTCAGGGGAGGGAGACCCAGTACTTC. Amino acid sequence: CASSVIQGRETQYF.

The CDR3 loop is CASSQGIGNTIYF. Written as DNA, the CDR3 is TGTGCCAGCAGCCAAGGCATTGGAAACACCATATATTTT. V gene TRBV4-2 combines with J gene TRBJ1-3; D is unresolved. V was cut by 1 base and J by 3 bases, with 4 bases left in between. The CDR3 contains 13 residues. Germline values: CDR1 LGHNA, CDR2 YNFKEQ.

The chain carries TRBV28 and TRBJ1-6; weak D call: TRBD1 (6 bases). Germline loops: CDR1 MDHEN, CDR2 SYDVKM. The V gene lost 6 bases and the J gene lost 10 bases, with 13 bases spanning the gap. The CDR3 loop spans 13 amino acids. Here the CDR3 reads CASRGGAGSPLHF. CDR3 nucleotides: TGTGCCAGCAGGGGGGGCGCGGGATCACCCCTCCACTTT.